One TCR beta chain is described in this entry. PCR used 60 Vbeta primers and 13 Jbeta primers. Some clones are missing from TCRdb's copy, which holds only in-frame ones; the method was immunoSEQ multiplex PCR. Here the sample spans 160,000 or so clones, 65% to 85% being singletons. This record comes from a study of cytomegalovirus exposure and HLA in healthy donors. In the study overall: Researchers found that about 84% of almost 400 genotyped donors fell within the Caucasian-associated ancestry cluster.

J was trimmed by 5 bases and V by 1 base; bases with no gene match: 8. This CDR3 is 16 amino acids long. The V gene's germline CDR1 is MDHEN and CDR2 SYDVKM. The rearrangement uses TRBV28 and TRBJ1-1; 9 bases are shared with TRBD1. This clonotype was obtained from a male donor in good health and CMV-seropositive. The sequenced material came from PBMCs. CDR3 DNA: TGTGCCAGCAGTTTATCCCTAACAGGGGGCGGAACTGAAGCTTTCTTT. Protein: CASSLSLTGGGTEAFF.